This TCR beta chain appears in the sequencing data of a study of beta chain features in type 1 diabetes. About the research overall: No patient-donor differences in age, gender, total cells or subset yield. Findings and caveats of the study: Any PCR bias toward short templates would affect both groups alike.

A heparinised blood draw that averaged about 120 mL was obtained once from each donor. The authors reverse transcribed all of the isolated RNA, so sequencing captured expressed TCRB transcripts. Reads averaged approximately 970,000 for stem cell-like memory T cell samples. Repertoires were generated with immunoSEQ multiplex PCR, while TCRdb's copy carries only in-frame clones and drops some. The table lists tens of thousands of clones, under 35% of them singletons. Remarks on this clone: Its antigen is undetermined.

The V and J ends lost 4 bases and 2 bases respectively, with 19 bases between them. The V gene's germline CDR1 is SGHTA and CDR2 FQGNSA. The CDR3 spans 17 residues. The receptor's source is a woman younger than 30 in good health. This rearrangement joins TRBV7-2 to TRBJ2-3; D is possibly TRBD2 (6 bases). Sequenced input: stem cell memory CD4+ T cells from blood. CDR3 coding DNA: TGTGCCAGCAGCTCCCCCCTGGGCGGGGCTGCCACAGATACGCAGTATTTT. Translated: CASSSPLGGAATDTQYF.